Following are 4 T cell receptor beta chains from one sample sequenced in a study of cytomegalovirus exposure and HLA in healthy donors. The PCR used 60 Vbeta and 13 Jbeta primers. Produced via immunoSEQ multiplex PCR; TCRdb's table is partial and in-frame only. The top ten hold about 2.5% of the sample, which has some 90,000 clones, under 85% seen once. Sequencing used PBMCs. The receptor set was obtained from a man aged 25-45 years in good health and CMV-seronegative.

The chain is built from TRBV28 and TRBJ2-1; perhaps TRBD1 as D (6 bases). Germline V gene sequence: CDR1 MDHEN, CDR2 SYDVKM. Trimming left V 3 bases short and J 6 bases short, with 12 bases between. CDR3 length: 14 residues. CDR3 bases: TGTGCCAGCAGTTTCAAGTTCAGGGGCAATGAGCAGTTCTTC. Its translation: CASSFKFRGNEQFF.

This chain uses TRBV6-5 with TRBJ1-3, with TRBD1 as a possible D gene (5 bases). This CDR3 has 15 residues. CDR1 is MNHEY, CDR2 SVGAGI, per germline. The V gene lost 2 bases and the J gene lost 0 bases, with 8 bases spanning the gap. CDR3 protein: CASSYQGGSGNTIYF. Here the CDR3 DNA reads TGTGCCAGCAGTTACCAGGGCGGCTCTGGAAACACCATATATTTT.

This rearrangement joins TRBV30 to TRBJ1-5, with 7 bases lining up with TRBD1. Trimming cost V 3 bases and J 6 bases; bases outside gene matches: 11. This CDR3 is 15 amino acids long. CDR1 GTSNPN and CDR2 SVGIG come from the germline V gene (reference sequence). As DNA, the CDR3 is TGTGCCTGGAGCGCCGGGACAGCGTTTGGTCAGCCCCAGCATTTT. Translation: CAWSAGTAFGQPQHF.

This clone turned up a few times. In DNA, the CDR3 is TGTGCCAGCAGCTTAGATGGGGGCGGTGGACAGCCCCAGCATTTT. Its protein is CASSLDGGGGQPQHF. This chain links TRBV7-9 with TRBJ1-5, with TRBD1 as a possible D gene (6 bases). Trimming took off 1 base at V and 7 bases at J, with 14 bases between the two ends. Germline V gene lookup returns CDR1 SEHNR and CDR2 FQNEAQ (reference sequence). The CDR3 runs to 15 residues.